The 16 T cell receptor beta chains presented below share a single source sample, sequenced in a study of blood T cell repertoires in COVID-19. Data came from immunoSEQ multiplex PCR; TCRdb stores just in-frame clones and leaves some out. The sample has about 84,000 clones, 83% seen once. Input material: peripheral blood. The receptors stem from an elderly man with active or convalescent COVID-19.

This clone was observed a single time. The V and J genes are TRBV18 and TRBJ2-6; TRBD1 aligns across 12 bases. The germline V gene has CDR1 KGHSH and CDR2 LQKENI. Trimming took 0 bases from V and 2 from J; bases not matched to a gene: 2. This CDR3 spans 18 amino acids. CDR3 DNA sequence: TGTGCCAGCTCACCACCGGGACAGGGGGCAACTGGGGCCAACGTCCTGACTTTC. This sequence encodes CASSPPGQGATGANVLTF.

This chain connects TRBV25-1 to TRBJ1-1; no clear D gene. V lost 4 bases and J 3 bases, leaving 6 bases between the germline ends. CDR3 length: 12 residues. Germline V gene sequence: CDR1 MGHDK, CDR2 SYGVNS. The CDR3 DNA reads TGTGCCAGCAGTGGGCCAGACACTGAAGCTTTCTTT. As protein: CASSGPDTEAFF.

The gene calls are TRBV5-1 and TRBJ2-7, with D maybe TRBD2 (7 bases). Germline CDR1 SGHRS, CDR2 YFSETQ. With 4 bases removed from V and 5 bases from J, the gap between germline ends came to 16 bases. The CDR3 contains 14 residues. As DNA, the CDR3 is TGCGCCAGCAGCCCGAGTGGGGGGGCGGACGAGCAGTACTTC. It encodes CASSPSGGADEQYF.

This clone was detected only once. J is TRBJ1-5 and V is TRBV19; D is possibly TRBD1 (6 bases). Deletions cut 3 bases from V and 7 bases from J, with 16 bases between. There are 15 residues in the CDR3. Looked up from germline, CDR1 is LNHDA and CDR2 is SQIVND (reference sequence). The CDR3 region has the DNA TGTGCCAGTAGTATCCCCGCGGGAGGGGGACAGCCCCAGCATTTT. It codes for CASSIPAGGGQPQHF.

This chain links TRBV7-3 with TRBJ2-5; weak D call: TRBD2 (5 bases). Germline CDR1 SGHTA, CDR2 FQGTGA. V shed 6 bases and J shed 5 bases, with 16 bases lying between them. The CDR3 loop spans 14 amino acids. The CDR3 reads CASSPGSPGETQYF. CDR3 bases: TGTGCCAGCAGTCCCGGATCCCCGGGGGAGACCCAGTACTTC.

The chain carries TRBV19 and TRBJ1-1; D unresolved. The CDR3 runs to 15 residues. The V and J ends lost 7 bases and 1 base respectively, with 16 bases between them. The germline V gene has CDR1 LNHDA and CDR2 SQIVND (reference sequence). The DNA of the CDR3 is TGTGCCAGTAATAATGAGGCGGCTAGGAACACTGAAGCTTTCTTT. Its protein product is CASNNEAARNTEAFF.

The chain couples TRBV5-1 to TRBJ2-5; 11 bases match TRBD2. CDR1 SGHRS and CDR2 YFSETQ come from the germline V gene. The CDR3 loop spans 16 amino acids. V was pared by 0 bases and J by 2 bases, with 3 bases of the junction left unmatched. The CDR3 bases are TGCGCCAGCAGCTTGGGAGTAGCGGGGGGGCAAGAGACCCAGTACTTC. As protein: CASSLGVAGGQETQYF.

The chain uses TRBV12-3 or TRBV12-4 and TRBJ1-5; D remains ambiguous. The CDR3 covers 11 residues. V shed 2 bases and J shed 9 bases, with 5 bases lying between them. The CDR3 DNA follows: TGTGCCAGCAGTTTACCAGGGCCCCAGCATTTT. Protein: CASSLPGPQHF.

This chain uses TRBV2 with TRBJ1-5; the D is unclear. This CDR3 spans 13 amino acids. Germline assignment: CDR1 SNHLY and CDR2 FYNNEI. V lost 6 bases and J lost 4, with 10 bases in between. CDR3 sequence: CASRNVLNQPQHF. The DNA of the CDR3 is TGTGCCAGCAGAAACGTCCTAAATCAGCCCCAGCATTTT.

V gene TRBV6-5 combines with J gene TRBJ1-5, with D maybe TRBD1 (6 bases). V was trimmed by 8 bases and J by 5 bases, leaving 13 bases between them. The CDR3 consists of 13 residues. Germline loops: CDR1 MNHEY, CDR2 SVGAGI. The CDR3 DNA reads TGTGCCAGCGGGGACACGAAGGATCAGCCCCAGCATTTT. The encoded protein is CASGDTKDQPQHF.

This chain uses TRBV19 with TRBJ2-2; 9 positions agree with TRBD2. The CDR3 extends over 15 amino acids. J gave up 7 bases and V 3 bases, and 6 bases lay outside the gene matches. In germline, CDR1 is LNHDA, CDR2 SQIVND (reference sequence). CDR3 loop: CASSMSGRQGGELFF. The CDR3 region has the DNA TGTGCCAGTAGTATGAGCGGGAGGCAAGGCGGGGAGCTGTTTTTT.

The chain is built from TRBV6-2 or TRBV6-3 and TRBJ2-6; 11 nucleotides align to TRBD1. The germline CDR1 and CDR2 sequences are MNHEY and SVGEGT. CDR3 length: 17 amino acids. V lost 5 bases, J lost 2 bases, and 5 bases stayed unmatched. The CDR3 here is CASSLGTGGPGANVLTF. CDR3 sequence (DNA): TGTGCCAGCAGTCTCGGGACAGGGGGTCCTGGGGCCAACGTCCTGACTTTC.

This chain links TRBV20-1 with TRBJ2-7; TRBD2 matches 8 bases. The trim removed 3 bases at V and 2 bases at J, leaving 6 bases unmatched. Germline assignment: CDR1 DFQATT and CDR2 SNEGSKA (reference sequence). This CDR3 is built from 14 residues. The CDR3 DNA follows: TGCAGTGCTAGTGCCGGGAGGGCCCCCTACGAGCAGTACTTC. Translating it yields CSASAGRAPYEQYF.

CDR3 loop: CASSLAGGSGYTF. CDR3 in DNA: TGTGCCAGCAGCTTGGCAGGGGGAAGTGGCTACACCTTC. The chain couples TRBV5-4 to TRBJ1-2; TRBD1 aligns across 7 bases. The CDR3 has 13 residues. CDR1 is SGHNT, CDR2 YYREEE, per germline (reference sequence). The ends lost 0 bases at V and 7 bases at J; junction bases unmatched: 3.

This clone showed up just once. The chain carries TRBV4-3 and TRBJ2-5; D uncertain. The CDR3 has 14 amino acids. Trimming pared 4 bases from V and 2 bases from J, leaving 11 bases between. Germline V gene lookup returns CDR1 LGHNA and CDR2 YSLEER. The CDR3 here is CASSLSVSQETQYF. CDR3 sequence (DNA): TGCGCCAGCAGCCTCAGCGTATCGCAAGAGACCCAGTACTTC.

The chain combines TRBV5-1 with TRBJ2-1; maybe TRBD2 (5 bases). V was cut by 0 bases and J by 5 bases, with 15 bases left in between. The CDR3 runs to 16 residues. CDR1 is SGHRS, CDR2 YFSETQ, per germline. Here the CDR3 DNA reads TGCGCCAGCAGCTTGGGCCCTAGCTCCCTCGACAATGAGCAGTTCTTC. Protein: CASSLGPSSLDNEQFF.